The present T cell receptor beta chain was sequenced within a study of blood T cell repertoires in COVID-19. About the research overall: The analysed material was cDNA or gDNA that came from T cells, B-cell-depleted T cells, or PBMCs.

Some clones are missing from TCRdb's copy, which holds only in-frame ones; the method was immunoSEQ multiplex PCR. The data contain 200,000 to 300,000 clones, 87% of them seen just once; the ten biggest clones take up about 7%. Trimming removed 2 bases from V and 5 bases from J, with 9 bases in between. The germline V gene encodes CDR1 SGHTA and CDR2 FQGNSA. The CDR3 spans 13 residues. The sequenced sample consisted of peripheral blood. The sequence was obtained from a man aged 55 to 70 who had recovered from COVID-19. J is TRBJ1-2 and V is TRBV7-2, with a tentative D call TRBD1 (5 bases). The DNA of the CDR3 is TGTGCCAGCAGCTTATGGACAAGTTATGGCTACACCTTC. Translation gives CASSLWTSYGYTF.